These T cell receptor beta chains were read from a single sample in a study of blood T cell repertoires in COVID-19. Sequenced by immunoSEQ multiplex PCR; TCRdb stores in-frame clones only, minus some. The repertoire includes 130,000 to 150,000 clones, 75% to 85% of them detected once, and 7.2% sits in the top ten. The sequencing input was peripheral blood. Receptors were obtained from a woman aged 45-59 years in a cohort sampled during active or convalescent COVID-19. Each CDR3 is given with its conserved first and last residue. The D gene is left open where the match is weak. A row's size may be missing; if present it is once, few, many or a size class.

j_call: TRBJ2-1
clone_size: many
d_call: NA
v_call: TRBV7-2
cdr3_aa: CASSLAGGQNNEQFF
cdr3_nt: TGTGCCAGCAGCTTAGCCGGCGGACAGAACAATGAGCAGTTCTTC

j_call: TRBJ1-2
clone_size: few
d_call: TRBD1
v_call: TRBV7-2
cdr3_aa: CASSFGQGDGYTF
cdr3_nt: TGTGCCAGCAGCTTCGGACAGGGGGATGGCTACACCTTC

j_call: TRBJ1-1
clone_size: NA
d_call: NA
v_call: TRBV5-1
cdr3_aa: CASSLTGFTEAFF
cdr3_nt: TGCGCCAGCAGCTTGACAGGTTTTACTGAAGCTTTCTTT

j_call: TRBJ1-5
clone_size: NA
d_call: NA
v_call: TRBV6-6
cdr3_aa: CASSYPEKPQHF
cdr3_nt: TGTGCCAGCAGTTACCCCGAGAAGCCCCAGCATTTT

j_call: TRBJ2-1
clone_size: NA
d_call: NA
v_call: TRBV14
cdr3_aa: CASSQVLQSEQFF
cdr3_nt: TGTGCCAGCAGCCAAGTGCTGCAGTCTGAGCAGTTCTTC

j_call: TRBJ1-3
clone_size: NA
d_call: NA
v_call: TRBV19
cdr3_aa: CASSIGTGWSGNTIYF
cdr3_nt: TGTGCCAGTAGTATTGGTACAGGCTGGTCTGGAAACACCATATATTTT

j_call: TRBJ1-2
clone_size: NA
d_call: NA
v_call: TRBV6-6
cdr3_aa: CASSYTANYGYTF
cdr3_nt: TGTGCCAGCAGTTATACAGCTAACTATGGCTACACCTTC

j_call: TRBJ1-6
clone_size: NA
d_call: NA
v_call: TRBV5-5
cdr3_aa: CASSLDPRWAPNNSPLHF
cdr3_nt: TGTGCCAGCAGCTTGGACCCCCGCTGGGCTCCCAATAATTCACCCCTCCACTTT

j_call: TRBJ2-1
clone_size: NA
d_call: NA
v_call: TRBV18
cdr3_aa: CASSLSFYNEQFF
cdr3_nt: TGTGCCAGCTCCCTTTCTTTCTACAATGAGCAGTTCTTC

j_call: TRBJ2-1
clone_size: NA
d_call: NA
v_call: TRBV27
cdr3_aa: CASSFSPGSSYNEQFF
cdr3_nt: TGTGCCAGCAGTTTCTCACCGGGGTCTTCCTACAATGAGCAGTTCTTC

j_call: TRBJ1-2
clone_size: NA
d_call: TRBD1
v_call: TRBV11-3
cdr3_aa: CASSLDAAGGAYTF
cdr3_nt: TGTGCCAGCAGCTTAGATGCGGCAGGGGGCGCGTACACCTTC

j_call: TRBJ1-3
clone_size: NA
d_call: TRBD1
v_call: TRBV6-2/TRBV6-3
cdr3_aa: CASSYGTGMNTIYF
cdr3_nt: TGTGCCAGCAGTTACGGGACAGGGATGAACACCATATATTTT

j_call: TRBJ1-4
clone_size: NA
d_call: TRBD1
v_call: TRBV16
cdr3_aa: CASSRPDRGRTNEKLFF
cdr3_nt: TGTGCCAGCAGCCGCCCGGACAGGGGTAGAACTAATGAAAAACTGTTTTTT

j_call: TRBJ1-4
clone_size: few
d_call: NA
v_call: TRBV4-2
cdr3_aa: CASSQGEVVLFF
cdr3_nt: TGTGCCAGCAGCCAAGGGGAGGTGGTCCTGTTTTTT

j_call: TRBJ1-3
clone_size: NA
d_call: TRBD1
v_call: TRBV27
cdr3_aa: CASRLGTGFGTIYF
cdr3_nt: TGTGCCAGCCGTCTAGGGACAGGGTTTGGCACCATATATTTT

j_call: TRBJ1-2
clone_size: NA
d_call: TRBD1
v_call: TRBV9
cdr3_aa: CASSVTPGTGLDGYTF
cdr3_nt: TGTGCCAGCAGCGTAACCCCAGGGACAGGGCTCGATGGCTACACCTTC

j_call: TRBJ2-6
clone_size: once
d_call: TRBD1
v_call: TRBV10-3
cdr3_aa: CAISGQVGLSSGTNVLTF
cdr3_nt: TGTGCCATCTCGGGACAGGTCGGGCTTAGCTCTGGGACCAACGTCCTGACTTTC

j_call: TRBJ2-1
clone_size: NA
d_call: TRBD2
v_call: TRBV28
cdr3_aa: CASSALAGGLSYNEQFF
cdr3_nt: TGTGCCAGCAGTGCACTAGCGGGGGGGCTTTCCTACAATGAGCAGTTCTTC

j_call: TRBJ2-3
clone_size: NA
d_call: TRBD1
v_call: TRBV30
cdr3_aa: CAWRNRGYTDTQYF
cdr3_nt: TGTGCCTGGAGGAACAGGGGTTACACAGATACGCAGTATTTT

j_call: TRBJ1-2
clone_size: NA
d_call: NA
v_call: TRBV5-8
cdr3_aa: CASNPAPRRTNGYTF
cdr3_nt: TGTGCCAGCAACCCTGCGCCCAGGCGAACAAATGGCTACACCTTC

j_call: TRBJ2-5
clone_size: NA
d_call: TRBD1
v_call: TRBV27
cdr3_aa: CASSSTGGLGETQYF
cdr3_nt: TGTGCCAGCAGTTCGACAGGGGGTTTGGGAGAGACCCAGTACTTC

j_call: TRBJ1-3
clone_size: NA
d_call: NA
v_call: TRBV18
cdr3_aa: CASSLQGASGNTIYF
cdr3_nt: TGTGCCAGCTCACTACAGGGAGCGTCTGGAAACACCATATATTTT

j_call: TRBJ2-3
clone_size: few
d_call: NA
v_call: TRBV3-1/TRBV3-2
cdr3_aa: CASSQGATSTDTQYF
cdr3_nt: TGTGCCAGCAGCCAAGGGGCCACTAGCACAGATACGCAGTATTTT

j_call: TRBJ1-6
clone_size: NA
d_call: TRBD1
v_call: TRBV18
cdr3_aa: CASSPHALTGQGARSPLHF
cdr3_nt: TGTGCCAGCTCACCACACGCCCTTACGGGACAGGGGGCTCGTTCACCCCTCCACTTT

j_call: TRBJ2-4
clone_size: NA
d_call: NA
v_call: TRBV12-5
cdr3_aa: CASGLGGGGVNIQYF
cdr3_nt: TGTGCTAGTGGTCTTGGCGGAGGCGGTGTAAACATTCAGTACTTC

j_call: TRBJ2-3
clone_size: NA
d_call: TRBD1
v_call: TRBV2
cdr3_aa: CASSEALGTGGDTQYF
cdr3_nt: TGTGCCAGCAGTGAAGCGTTGGGGACAGGGGGTGATACGCAGTATTTT

j_call: TRBJ1-1
clone_size: once
d_call: TRBD1
v_call: TRBV19
cdr3_aa: CASSDRGWTEAFF
cdr3_nt: TGTGCCAGTAGCGACAGGGGTTGGACTGAAGCTTTCTTT

j_call: TRBJ1-3
clone_size: few
d_call: NA
v_call: TRBV11-2
cdr3_aa: CASSLAGWGNTIYF
cdr3_nt: TGTGCCAGCAGCTTAGCAGGGTGGGGAAACACCATATATTTT

j_call: TRBJ2-1
clone_size: NA
d_call: NA
v_call: TRBV5-6
cdr3_aa: CASSLAGIPLNEQFF
cdr3_nt: TGTGCCAGCAGCTTAGCAGGAATCCCCCTGAATGAGCAGTTCTTC

j_call: TRBJ2-1
clone_size: few
d_call: NA
v_call: TRBV27
cdr3_aa: CASSFGGGRYNEQFF
cdr3_nt: TGTGCCAGCAGTTTTGGCGGGGGCCGCTACAATGAGCAGTTCTTC

j_call: TRBJ2-3
clone_size: few
d_call: NA
v_call: TRBV9
cdr3_aa: CASSPLGGRSTDTQYF
cdr3_nt: TGTGCCAGCAGCCCCCTGGGGGGGCGAAGCACAGATACGCAGTATTTT

j_call: TRBJ1-6
clone_size: NA
d_call: NA
v_call: TRBV30
cdr3_aa: CAFRGSYNSPLHF
cdr3_nt: TGTGCCTTTAGGGGGTCCTATAATTCACCCCTCCACTTT

j_call: TRBJ2-3
clone_size: NA
d_call: NA
v_call: TRBV7-2
cdr3_aa: CASSLSGSTDTQYF
cdr3_nt: TGTGCCAGCAGCCTCTCGGGGAGCACAGATACGCAGTATTTT

j_call: TRBJ2-4
clone_size: NA
d_call: NA
v_call: TRBV4-1
cdr3_aa: CASSQVGVIQYF
cdr3_nt: TGCGCCAGCAGCCAAGTGGGAGTTATTCAGTACTTC

j_call: TRBJ2-2
clone_size: NA
d_call: NA
v_call: TRBV24-1
cdr3_aa: CATEDRTNTGELFF
cdr3_nt: TGTGCCACTGAAGACAGAACCAACACCGGGGAGCTGTTTTTT

j_call: TRBJ2-7
clone_size: once
d_call: TRBD2
v_call: TRBV5-1
cdr3_aa: CASSTGLAGGYEQYF
cdr3_nt: TGCGCCAGCAGCACTGGACTAGCGGGGGGCTACGAGCAGTACTTC

j_call: TRBJ1-2
clone_size: once
d_call: TRBD1
v_call: TRBV5-4
cdr3_aa: CASSRQGAGYGYTF
cdr3_nt: TGTGCCAGCAGCCGGCAGGGGGCGGGCTATGGCTACACCTTC

j_call: TRBJ1-6
clone_size: NA
d_call: NA
v_call: TRBV7-6
cdr3_aa: CASSSVGGGPLHF
cdr3_nt: TGTGCCAGCAGCTCCGTGGGGGGAGGACCCCTCCACTTT

j_call: TRBJ2-5
clone_size: NA
d_call: TRBD2
v_call: TRBV7-8
cdr3_aa: CASSSKPATSGAETQYF
cdr3_nt: TGTGCCAGCAGCTCGAAACCCGCGACTAGCGGGGCCGAGACCCAGTACTTC

j_call: TRBJ2-1
clone_size: NA
d_call: TRBD1
v_call: TRBV30
cdr3_aa: CARRQGLNEQFF
cdr3_nt: TGTGCCAGACGACAGGGGCTGAATGAGCAGTTCTTC

j_call: TRBJ2-7
clone_size: few
d_call: TRBD1
v_call: TRBV2
cdr3_aa: CASSGDRVYEQYF
cdr3_nt: TGTGCCAGCAGTGGGGACAGGGTCTACGAGCAGTACTTC

j_call: TRBJ2-1
clone_size: NA
d_call: TRBD2
v_call: TRBV7-7
cdr3_aa: CASSSTSGGRGEQFF
cdr3_nt: TGTGCCAGCAGCTCGACTAGCGGGGGGCGGGGTGAGCAGTTCTTC

j_call: TRBJ2-3
clone_size: NA
d_call: TRBD1
v_call: TRBV11-2
cdr3_aa: CASSLADRGQDTQYF
cdr3_nt: TGTGCCAGCAGCTTAGCGGACAGGGGACAAGATACGCAGTATTTT

j_call: TRBJ1-6
clone_size: few
d_call: NA
v_call: TRBV7-3
cdr3_aa: CASSSGQPESPLHF
cdr3_nt: TGTGCCAGCAGCTCAGGACAGCCGGAGTCACCCCTCCACTTT

j_call: TRBJ1-1
clone_size: once
d_call: NA
v_call: TRBV12-3/TRBV12-4
cdr3_aa: CASSQQGGTEAFF
cdr3_nt: TGTGCCAGCAGTCAACAGGGTGGGACTGAAGCTTTCTTT

j_call: TRBJ2-3
clone_size: NA
d_call: TRBD2
v_call: TRBV3-1/TRBV3-2
cdr3_aa: CASSQSGASDTQYF
cdr3_nt: TGTGCCAGCAGCCAAAGCGGGGCTTCAGATACGCAGTATTTT

j_call: TRBJ2-5
clone_size: NA
d_call: TRBD2
v_call: TRBV20-1
cdr3_aa: CSASPHSGGQETQYF
cdr3_nt: TGCAGTGCTAGTCCTCATAGCGGGGGACAAGAGACCCAGTACTTC

j_call: TRBJ1-2
clone_size: NA
d_call: NA
v_call: TRBV7-2
cdr3_aa: CASSPARGGGGYTF
cdr3_nt: TGTGCCAGCAGCCCGGCGCGGGGAGGAGGTGGCTACACCTTC

j_call: TRBJ1-5
clone_size: NA
d_call: NA
v_call: TRBV2
cdr3_aa: CASSYSDSNQPQHF
cdr3_nt: TGTGCCAGCAGTTATTCAGACTCTAATCAGCCCCAGCATTTT

j_call: TRBJ1-1
clone_size: NA
d_call: NA
v_call: TRBV6-2/TRBV6-3
cdr3_aa: CASSYSVGQGTEAFF
cdr3_nt: TGTGCCAGCAGTTACTCGGTAGGGCAGGGAACTGAAGCTTTCTTT

j_call: TRBJ2-1
clone_size: many
d_call: TRBD2
v_call: TRBV15
cdr3_aa: CATSRDGAGYNEQFF
cdr3_nt: TGTGCCACCAGCAGAGATGGAGCGGGGTACAATGAGCAGTTCTTC

j_call: TRBJ2-7
clone_size: NA
d_call: TRBD2
v_call: TRBV3-1/TRBV3-2
cdr3_aa: CASSQGTGTSTYEQYF
cdr3_nt: TGTGCCAGCAGCCAAGGGACCGGGACTAGCACCTACGAGCAGTACTTC

j_call: TRBJ2-1
clone_size: few
d_call: NA
v_call: TRBV5-1
cdr3_aa: CASSLVASEFDEQFF
cdr3_nt: TGCGCCAGCAGCTTGGTAGCTAGCGAATTCGATGAGCAGTTCTTC